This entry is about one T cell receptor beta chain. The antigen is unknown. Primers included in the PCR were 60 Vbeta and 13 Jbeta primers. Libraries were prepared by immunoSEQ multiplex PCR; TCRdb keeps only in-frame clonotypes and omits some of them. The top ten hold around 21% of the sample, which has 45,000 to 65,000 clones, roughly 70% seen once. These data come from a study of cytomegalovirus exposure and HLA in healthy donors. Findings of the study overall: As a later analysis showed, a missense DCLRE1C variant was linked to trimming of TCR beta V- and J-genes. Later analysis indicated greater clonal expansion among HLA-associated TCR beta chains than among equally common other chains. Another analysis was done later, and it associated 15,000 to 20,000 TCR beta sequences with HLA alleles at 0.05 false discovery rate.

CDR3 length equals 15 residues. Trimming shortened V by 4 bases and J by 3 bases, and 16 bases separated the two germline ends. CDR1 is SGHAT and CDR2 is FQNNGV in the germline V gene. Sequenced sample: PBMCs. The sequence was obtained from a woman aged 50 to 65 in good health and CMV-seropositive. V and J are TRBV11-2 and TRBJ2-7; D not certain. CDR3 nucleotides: TGTGCCAGCAGCTCCTCCGGGTTCGTACTCTACGAGCAGTACTTC. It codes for CASSSSGFVLYEQYF.